The 14 T cell receptor beta chains presented below share a single source sample, sequenced in a study of long-term antiretroviral therapy in people with HIV. With survey level as its setting, the immunoSEQ assay was v3.0. Only in-frame clones appear in the TCRdb table, and some are missing; sequencing was by immunoSEQ multiplex PCR. The table lists more than 20,000 clones, roughly four fifths of them singletons. The sample here was unsorted PBMCs, taken 0.4 years after starting antiretroviral therapy. These receptors originate from a man in his fifties or sixties with HIV.

J is TRBJ1-1 and V is TRBV6-5, with D perhaps TRBD1 (5 bases). The V end lost 7 bases, the J end lost 1 base, and 10 bases lay between the germline ends. The CDR3 contains 13 residues. CDR1 MNHEY and CDR2 SVGAGI come from the germline V gene. The CDR3 DNA reads as TGTGCCAGCACCAGACAGCGGAACACTGAAGCTTTCTTT. Protein: CASTRQRNTEAFF.

This clone counts as medium-sized. This chain links TRBV4-1 with TRBJ2-7; D is uncertain. The CDR3 length is 13 residues. Trimming stripped 5 bases from V and 5 bases from J, with 13 bases between. Germline CDR1 MGHRA, CDR2 YSYEKL. CDR3 nucleotide sequence: TGCGCCAGCAGCTTTCGAGAGAGCAACGAGCAGTACTTC. The encoded protein is CASSFRESNEQYF.

The chain couples TRBV7-2 to TRBJ1-2; TRBD1 might be the D (6 bases). This CDR3 region has 17 residues. V was pared by 1 base and J by 8 bases, with 23 bases between. Germline CDR1 and CDR2: SGHTA and FQGNSA. This CDR3 reads CASSLVSPPLSGDGYTF. Written as DNA, the CDR3 is TGTGCCAGCAGCTTAGTCTCCCCCCCCCTATCAGGGGACGGCTACACCTTC.

V is TRBV5-1 and J is TRBJ2-7; 9 bases map to TRBD1. Germline CDR1 and CDR2: SGHRS and YFSETQ. There are 14 residues in the CDR3. The V segment lost 4 bases and the J segment 3 bases; nucleotides outside the gene matches: 5. DNA for the CDR3: TGCGCCAGCAGCAGCCGGGACAGGGACTACGAGCAGTACTTC. This encodes CASSSRDRDYEQYF.

This chain joins TRBV6-4 and TRBJ2-3; 8 nucleotides agree with TRBD2. The V gene's germline CDR1 is MRHNA and CDR2 SNTAGT. The CDR3 contains 15 residues. The J segment lost 5 bases and the V segment lost 3 bases, leaving 7 bases of the junction unmatched. CDR3 region: CASSEGLANGDTQYF. CDR3 DNA sequence: TGTGCCAGCAGTGAAGGACTAGCCAATGGAGATACGCAGTATTTT.

This chain joins TRBV6-5 and TRBJ1-2; 7 bases agree with TRBD1. The CDR3 is 14 residues long. Losses at the gene ends were 0 bases for V and 8 bases for J; bases not matched to a gene: 6. The germline gives CDR1 MNHEY, CDR2 SVGAGI. Here the CDR3 reads CASSYSIQGSGYTF. As DNA, the CDR3 is TGTGCCAGCAGTTACTCGATACAGGGGAGCGGCTACACCTTC.

The chain employs TRBV11-2 and TRBJ1-1; TRBD1 agrees at 10 bases. The germline CDR1 and CDR2 sequences are SGHAT and FQNNGV. The J segment lost 6 bases and the V segment lost 2 bases, leaving 6 bases of the junction unmatched. The CDR3 is 15 residues long. The CDR3 nucleotides are TGTGCCAGCAGCTTAACGAGAGGACAGGGGGCTGAAGCTTTCTTT. It translates to CASSLTRGQGAEAFF.

The chain couples TRBV6-1 to TRBJ1-1; 11 bases are a match to TRBD1. CDR3 length: 15 residues. Germline CDR1 is MNHNS and CDR2 is SASEGT. J gave up 0 bases and V 6 bases, and 3 bases lay outside the gene matches. The CDR3 is CASRDRGLMNTEAFF. The CDR3 region has the DNA TGTGCCAGCAGGGACAGGGGGCTCATGAACACTGAAGCTTTCTTT.

This chain uses TRBV15 with TRBJ2-5; 9 positions match TRBD1. V was clipped by 5 bases and J by 3 bases; unmatched bases: 4. The CDR3 runs 14 residues. Germline CDR1 is LNHNV and CDR2 is YYDKDF (reference sequence). CDR3 sequence reads: CATSPWTGEETQYF. The CDR3 DNA sequence: TGTGCCACCAGCCCTTGGACAGGGGAAGAGACCCAGTACTTC.

V and J are TRBV5-1 and TRBJ1-2; possible D gene TRBD1, 6 bases. The ends were cut back, 3 bases at V and 1 base at J, with 13 bases in the middle. The CDR3 loop spans 15 amino acids. The V gene's germline CDR1 is SGHRS and CDR2 YFSETQ. The CDR3 loop reads CASSSLGGGNYGYTF. CDR3 nucleotide sequence: TGCGCCAGCAGCTCCTTAGGAGGGGGTAACTATGGCTACACCTTC. Variable domain in full (rest from reference TRBV5-1 and TRBJ1-2): KAGVTQTPRYLIKTRGQQVTLSCSPISGHRSVSWYQQTPGQGLQFLFEYFSETQRNKGNFPGRFSGRQFSNSRSEMNVSTLELGDSALYLCASSSLGGGNYGYTFGSGTRLTVV.

The chain combines TRBV18 with TRBJ2-7; 10 bases are shared with TRBD1. There are 15 residues in the CDR3. With 1 base clipped from V and 4 bases from J, the junction kept 4 bases outside the gene matches. CDR1 is KGHSH and CDR2 is LQKENI in the germline V gene. The chain's CDR3 is CASSPQPGQGYEQYF. The CDR3 DNA is TGTGCCAGCTCACCACAACCGGGACAGGGGTACGAGCAGTACTTC.

This clone came up once. The J gene is TRBJ2-7, the V gene TRBV5-8; 8 bases agree with TRBD2. Looked up from germline, CDR1 is SGHTS and CDR2 is YDEGEE. This CDR3 contains 14 residues. V gave up 1 base and J gave up 3 bases; unmatched junction bases: 3. The CDR3 protein is CASSLPGGNYEQYF. The CDR3 DNA is TGTGCCAGCAGCTTGCCGGGGGGGAACTACGAGCAGTACTTC.

The rearrangement joins TRBV5-6 to TRBJ1-5; D may be TRBD1 (6 bases). There are 15 residues in the CDR3. Deletions cut 4 bases from V and 3 bases from J, with 14 bases between. CDR1 and CDR2 (germline): SGHDT, YYEEEE. The DNA for the CDR3 is TGTGCCAGCAGCCTGACAGGTTTTGACAATCAGCCCCAGCATTTT. Translation gives CASSLTGFDNQPQHF.

J is TRBJ2-7 and V is TRBV7-2; no clear D. From germline, CDR1 is SGHTA and CDR2 FQGNSA. CDR3 length: 13 residues. V shed 5 bases and J shed 6 bases, with 14 bases lying between them. The CDR3 protein is CASSRNAMGEQYF. The CDR3 nucleotides read TGTGCCAGCAGCCGCAACGCTATGGGCGAGCAGTACTTC.